These 17 T cell receptor beta chains share one sample of origin, sequenced in a study of T cells in localized non-small cell lung cancer (dated by TCRdb to the early 2020s). Libraries were constructed by the immunoSEQ multiplex PCR assay. TCRdb carries this immuneACCESS record with in-frame sequences only. Its versions omit some clonotypes, under half of them owing to an unresolved V gene in the studies checked, with the rest unexplained. The sample table holds more than 20,000 clones, of which over 70% were seen once. The ten largest account for more than 9% of the sample. Source: PBMCs, taken before any cancer treatment. The receptors stem from a man aged 40-75 years with stage II squamous cell lung carcinoma.

The gene calls are TRBV7-9 and TRBJ1-1; the match to TRBD1 covers 9 bases. The V gene end was trimmed by 3 bases and the J gene end by 3 bases; junction bases not matched to a gene: 2. CDR3 length: 14 amino acids. Germline CDR1 is SEHNR and CDR2 is FQNEAQ (reference sequence). CDR3 region: CASSFDRGDTEAFF. CDR3 sequence (DNA): TGTGCCAGCAGCTTTGACAGGGGGGACACTGAAGCTTTCTTT.

This clone was found a few times. V gene TRBV30 combines with J gene TRBJ1-6, with 7 nucleotides matching TRBD1. The CDR3 is 14 amino acids. Germline loops: CDR1 GTSNPN, CDR2 SVGIG (reference sequence). Unmatched junction bases numbered 3, after V lost 2 bases and J lost 5 bases. The CDR3 loop reads CAWSKGTDNSPLHF. CDR3 DNA: TGTGCCTGGAGTAAGGGGACAGATAATTCACCCCTCCACTTT.

This chain joins TRBV5-1 and TRBJ1-4; D gene unclear. This CDR3 is built from 16 residues. Germline V gene sequence: CDR1 SGHRS, CDR2 YFSETQ. Trimming stripped 2 bases from V and 0 bases from J, with 11 bases between. CDR3: CASSFLGPATNEKLFF. The CDR3 DNA is TGCGCCAGCAGCTTCCTCGGCCCAGCAACTAATGAAAAACTGTTTTTT.

This chain connects TRBV6-1 to TRBJ1-5, with TRBD1 matching 7 bases. The V segment lost 5 bases and the J segment 3 bases; nucleotides outside the gene matches: 4. The CDR3 loop spans 14 amino acids. CDR1 MNHNS and CDR2 SASEGT come from the germline V gene. For the CDR3, the DNA is TGTGCCAGCAGTTCGGGACAGCACAATCAGCCCCAGCATTTT. This sequence encodes CASSSGQHNQPQHF.

This rearrangement joins TRBV9 to TRBJ1-1; TRBD1 is a possible D gene (5 bases). Germline CDR1 SGDLS, CDR2 YYNGEE. The V and J ends lost 3 bases and 1 base respectively, with 16 bases between them. The CDR3 extends over 16 amino acids. DNA of the CDR3: TGTGCCAGCAGCGCCCTATTAAGGGGAGGGAACACTGAAGCTTTCTTT. This translates into CASSALLRGGNTEAFF.

The table lists this clone with a few counts. The chain carries TRBV30 and TRBJ2-7, with TRBD2 matching 9 bases. CDR3 length: 13 amino acids. V was pared by 0 bases and J by 5 bases, with 2 bases of the junction left unmatched. Germline V gene data show CDR1 as GTSNPN and CDR2 as SVGIG (reference sequence). DNA for the CDR3: TGTGCCTGGAGTGTTGCGGGAGGGGACGAGCAGTACTTC. Residues: CAWSVAGGDEQYF.

On this clone: One junction end does not reproduce the germline sequence, and a read error may be involved. This chain connects TRBV2 to TRBJ2-1; D is ambiguous. Germline V lookup: CDR1 SNHLY, CDR2 FYNNEI. CDR3 length: 13 residues. The CDR3, as DNA: TGTGCCAGCAGTGACTTCTCCTCCAATGAGCAGTTCTTC. Translated, it gives CASSDFSSNEQFF.

The V gene is TRBV6-1, the J gene TRBJ2-4; no firm D call. Germline V gene lookup returns CDR1 MNHNS and CDR2 SASEGT. The V and J ends lost 2 bases and 0 bases respectively, with 11 bases between them. The CDR3 has 16 amino acids. CDR3 protein: CASSETLTLAKNIQYF. The DNA of the CDR3 is TGTGCCAGCAGTGAAACCTTGACACTAGCCAAAAACATTCAGTACTTC.

V usage is TRBV7-6 and J usage is TRBJ1-2; D is perhaps TRBD1 (6 bases). Germline values: CDR1 SGHVS, CDR2 FNYEAQ. The CDR3 extends over 15 amino acids. V was clipped by 5 bases and J by 6 bases, with 19 bases between them. CDR3 sequence reads: CASSEQGKARNGYTF. In DNA, the CDR3 is TGTGCCAGCAGCGAGCAGGGGAAAGCGAGGAATGGCTACACCTTC.

The chain recombines TRBV21-1 with TRBJ1-1; TRBD1 is taken as the D call from the table, unchecked against the DNA. TRBV21-1 is a documented pseudogene. The CDR3 is made up of 15 amino acids. CDR3: CASSERPRGPTEAFF. The CDR3 DNA reads TGTGCCAGCAGCGAGCGCCCCAGGGGACCCACTGAAGCTTTCTTT.

The chain carries TRBV30 and TRBJ1-1; D is ambiguous. CDR1 is GTSNPN, CDR2 SVGIG, per germline (reference sequence). The CDR3 has 13 residues. The V and J ends lost 0 bases and 2 bases respectively, with 7 bases between them. This CDR3 reads CAWSVLRNTEAFF. CDR3 nucleotide sequence: TGTGCCTGGAGTGTACTTAGAAACACTGAAGCTTTCTTT.

CDR3 nucleotide sequence: TGTGCCAGTAGCCCCGGTTGGAGCACCGGGGAGCTGTTTTTT. This encodes CASSPGWSTGELFF. This chain connects TRBV19 to TRBJ2-2; D uncertain. Deletions cut 6 bases from V and 4 bases from J, with 12 bases between. Germline V CDR1 and CDR2: LNHDA, SQIVND (reference sequence). The CDR3 has 14 amino acids.

The V call is TRBV10-1, the J call TRBJ2-3; D may be TRBD2 (5 bases). Germline values: CDR1 WNHNN, CDR2 SYGVQD (reference sequence). CDR3 length: 14 amino acids. The ends were cut back, 0 bases at V and 3 bases at J, with 7 bases in the middle. The CDR3 region has the DNA TGCGCCAGCAGTGAGTCACGGGGAACAGATACGCAGTATTTT. This codes for CASSESRGTDTQYF.

V usage is TRBV10-2 and J usage is TRBJ2-3; a weak D match, TRBD1 (5 bases). Germline assignment: CDR1 WSHSY and CDR2 SAAADI. Trimming stripped 3 bases from V and 2 bases from J, with 9 bases between. The length of the CDR3 is 14 residues. DNA of the CDR3: TGCGCCAGCAGTGATGGGGCAGACACAGATACGCAGTATTTT. Its translation: CASSDGADTDTQYF.

This clone was seen once. The chain carries TRBV30 and TRBJ1-1; 8 bases are shared with TRBD1. V lost 3 bases, J lost 7 bases, and 7 bases stayed unmatched. The CDR3 runs to 13 residues. From germline, CDR1 is GTSNPN and CDR2 SVGIG (reference sequence). The CDR3 coding sequence is TGTGCCTGGAGGACCAGGGGGCTTGATGAAGCTTTCTTT. It yields the protein CAWRTRGLDEAFF.

This chain connects TRBV11-2 to TRBJ1-3, with D hard to call. V was shortened by 3 bases and J by 0 bases, with 9 bases between the two germline ends. The CDR3 consists of 15 residues. Germline V gene sequence: CDR1 SGHAT, CDR2 FQNNGV. CDR3 in amino acids: CASSFSPGSGNTIYF. The CDR3 DNA sequence: TGTGCCAGCAGCTTTTCCCCGGGCTCTGGAAACACCATATATTTT.

This chain uses TRBV10-3 with TRBJ1-5; D remains ambiguous. Trimming removed 0 bases from V and 5 bases from J, with 14 bases in between. Germline V gives CDR1 ENHRY, CDR2 SYGVKD. The CDR3 totals 16 residues. This CDR3 reads CAISESSIGNDQPQHF. CDR3 coding DNA: TGTGCCATCAGTGAGTCGAGTATAGGGAACGATCAGCCCCAGCATTTT.